Below are 28 T cell receptor beta chains sequenced from a single sample in a study of blood T cell repertoires in COVID-19. Assay used: immunoSEQ multiplex PCR; TCRdb lists only in-frame clones, some missing. Of around 140,000 clones detected, about 87% appear once; the ten largest clones hold roughly 4.3%. The specimen sequenced was PBMCs or T cells enriched from blood (not recorded which). The receptors derive from a man aged 50-60 years in a cohort exposed to, infected with or recovered from COVID-19 (not recorded which).

J is TRBJ1-1 and V is TRBV16, with D possibly being TRBD1 (5 bases). The length of the CDR3 is 13 residues. V lost 1 base and J 6 bases, leaving 9 bases between the germline ends. CDR1 is KGHSY, CDR2 FQNENV, per germline. The CDR3 DNA follows: TGTGCCAGCAGCCAATGGGGCGGACCTGAAGCTTTCTTT. Its translation: CASSQWGGPEAFF.

V usage is TRBV27 and J usage is TRBJ1-5; D is unresolved. Trimming pared 2 bases from V and 4 bases from J, leaving 9 bases between. The CDR3 is made up of 14 amino acids. Germline loops: CDR1 MNHEY, CDR2 SMNVEV (reference sequence). The DNA for the CDR3 is TGTGCCAGCAGTTTAGTCGGCGGGAATCAGCCCCAGCATTTT. Encoded protein: CASSLVGGNQPQHF.

The chain links TRBV7-8 to TRBJ2-7; 10 bases map to TRBD2. CDR3 length: 19 amino acids. Per germline, CDR1 SGHVS and CDR2 FQNEAQ. The V gene end was trimmed by 0 bases and the J gene end by 2 bases; junction bases not matched to a gene: 13. In nucleotides, the CDR3 is TGTGCCAGCAGCTTAGCTCGGTCTAGCGGGAGCTCTCCCCCCTACGAGCAGTACTTC. Translation: CASSLARSSGSSPPYEQYF.

This chain joins TRBV5-4 and TRBJ2-5; 8 bases are a match to TRBD2. V gave up 4 bases and J gave up 4 bases; unmatched junction bases: 9. Germline V gene sequence: CDR1 SGHNT, CDR2 YYREEE (reference sequence). This CDR3 region has 15 residues. The CDR3 DNA reads TGTGCCAGCAGCAACAGAGGACTAGCTTCAGAGACCCAGTACTTC. As protein: CASSNRGLASETQYF.

This chain links TRBV25-1 with TRBJ2-3; D is unclear. The germline V and J ends were trimmed by 11 bases and 6 bases, with 21 bases remaining between them. The CDR3 has 14 residues. Germline CDR1 is MGHDK and CDR2 is SYGVNS. This CDR3 is CAAAPASAADTQYF. The CDR3 DNA sequence: TGTGCCGCCGCGCCCGCCAGCGCCGCGGATACGCAGTATTTT.

The gene calls are TRBV9 and TRBJ2-7, with D perhaps matching TRBD2 (6 bases). Germline V gives CDR1 SGDLS, CDR2 YYNGEE. The CDR3 runs 13 residues. The V gene lost 2 bases and the J gene lost 3 bases, with 9 bases spanning the gap. CDR3 bases: TGTGCCAGCAGCGTTCGACTAGACTACGAGCAGTACTTC. This gives the protein CASSVRLDYEQYF.

The chain joins TRBV18 to TRBJ2-3, with 10 bases lining up with TRBD2. Per germline, CDR1 KGHSH and CDR2 LQKENI. The CDR3 is made up of 13 amino acids. V was pared by 8 bases and J by 3 bases, with 2 bases of the junction left unmatched. The CDR3 DNA reads TGTGCCAGCCCTAGCGGGAGTACAGATACGCAGTATTTT. As protein: CASPSGSTDTQYF.

The chain is built from TRBV7-2 and TRBJ1-5, with D unclear. The CDR3 runs 13 residues. Per germline, CDR1 SGHTA and CDR2 FQGNSA. V gave up 0 bases and J gave up 6 bases, with 6 bases separating them. The CDR3, as DNA: TGTGCCAGCAGCTTAGCTTCCGGTCAGCCCCAGCATTTT. Its protein product is CASSLASGQPQHF.

The V and J genes are TRBV2 and TRBJ1-5; weak D call: TRBD1 (6 bases). The CDR3 consists of 18 residues. Germline CDR1 reads SNHLY; CDR2 reads FYNNEI. V lost 2 bases, J lost 6 bases, and 23 bases lay in between. The CDR3 region has the DNA TGTGCCAGCAGTGAACTCGAGTATTTGGTACAGGGTTTTCAGCCCCAGCATTTT. This translates into CASSELEYLVQGFQPQHF.

This rearrangement joins TRBV4-2 to TRBJ2-3, with 9 bases aligning to TRBD2. Germline V lookup: CDR1 LGHNA, CDR2 YNFKEQ. The CDR3 has 16 residues. J lost 2 bases, V lost 0 bases, and 3 bases had no gene match. The CDR3 DNA reads TGTGCCAGCAGCCAAGACCCTAGCGGGATCACAGATACGCAGTATTTT. It encodes CASSQDPSGITDTQYF.

This chain connects TRBV7-8 to TRBJ1-5; D unresolved. CDR3 length equals 17 residues. Germline CDR1 reads SGHVS; CDR2 reads FQNEAQ. V shed 0 bases and J shed 5 bases, with 17 bases lying between them. CDR3 coding DNA: TGTGCCAGCAGCTTAGCGCGGAGGTTTCAGCCCCATCAGCCCCAGCATTTT. Protein sequence: CASSLARRFQPHQPQHF.

The V and J genes are TRBV4-3 and TRBJ2-7, with D possibly matching TRBD1 (5 bases). The V end was cut by 0 bases, the J end by 6 bases, with 12 bases between. There are 14 residues in the CDR3. From germline, CDR1 is LGHNA and CDR2 YSLEER. CDR3: CASSQDVGQGEQYF. CDR3 in DNA: TGCGCCAGCAGCCAAGATGTGGGGCAGGGCGAGCAGTACTTC.

The chain uses TRBV27 and TRBJ1-2; 7 positions agree with TRBD1. The CDR3 totals 13 residues. Germline trimming cut 2 bases from V and 7 bases from J; bases unmatched to any gene: 4. Germline loops: CDR1 MNHEY, CDR2 SMNVEV (reference sequence). CDR3 sequence (DNA): TGTGCCAGCAGTTTAGCGACAGGGTCTGGCTACACCTTC. Translation gives CASSLATGSGYTF.

Ten or more counts support this clone. This rearrangement joins TRBV9 to TRBJ1-1; D might be TRBD1 (6 bases). Per germline, CDR1 SGDLS and CDR2 YYNGEE. The CDR3 is made up of 15 amino acids. Trimming stripped 0 bases from V and 1 base from J, with 10 bases between. CDR3 amino acids: CASSVEGTSNTEAFF. In DNA, the CDR3 is TGTGCCAGCAGCGTAGAGGGGACATCGAACACTGAAGCTTTCTTT.

This chain uses TRBV5-1 with TRBJ2-3; D is perhaps TRBD1 (6 bases). CDR3 length equals 14 residues. Germline CDR1 is SGHRS and CDR2 is YFSETQ. Trimming took off 0 bases at V and 4 bases at J, with 9 bases between the two ends. The CDR3, as DNA: TGCGCCAGCAGCTTGGTGAGGACAGCAGATACGCAGTATTTT. Its protein is CASSLVRTADTQYF.

The J gene is TRBJ2-5, the V gene TRBV9, with 7 bases aligning to TRBD2. The CDR3 length is 14 residues. Germline-derived CDR1 and CDR2 are SGDLS and YYNGEE. Trimming took 4 bases from V and 5 from J; bases not matched to a gene: 8. CDR3 in DNA: TGTGCCAGCAGCTCGGCTAGCGGAATTGAGACCCAGTACTTC. Its protein is CASSSASGIETQYF.

The rearrangement links TRBV6-1 to TRBJ2-7, with 8 bases aligning to TRBD2. V gave up 2 bases and J gave up 2 bases; unmatched junction bases: 11. CDR1 is MNHNS, CDR2 SASEGT, per germline. This CDR3 region has 17 residues. DNA for the CDR3: TGTGCCAGCAGTGAACAAGCGGGAGCTTCTTGGGCCTACGAGCAGTACTTC. As protein: CASSEQAGASWAYEQYF.

The rearrangement links TRBV6-1 to TRBJ1-5; 7 bases are a match to TRBD1. The CDR3 has 16 residues. Germline lookup yields CDR1 MNHNS and CDR2 SASEGT. V lost 4 bases to trimming and J lost 3 bases; unmatched junction nucleotides: 9. This CDR3 is CASSAFGTEFNQPQHF. The CDR3 nucleotides are TGTGCCAGCAGTGCCTTTGGGACAGAGTTCAATCAGCCCCAGCATTTT.

The rearrangement uses TRBV5-8 and TRBJ2-3, with 10 bases fitting TRBD2. Looked up from germline, CDR1 is SGHTS and CDR2 is YDEGEE. The CDR3 loop spans 17 amino acids. The V segment lost 1 base and the J segment 0 bases; nucleotides outside the gene matches: 5. CDR3 nucleotides: TGTGCCAGCAGCTTGAGACGACTAGCGGGTAGCACAGATACGCAGTATTTT. It is translated as CASSLRRLAGSTDTQYF.

The chain is built from TRBV18 and TRBJ2-7; 9 bases map to TRBD2. The ends lost 2 bases at V and 3 bases at J; junction bases unmatched: 5. Germline V lookup: CDR1 KGHSH, CDR2 LQKENI. The CDR3 totals 15 residues. The CDR3 reads CASSPTGLANYEQYF. The CDR3 DNA follows: TGTGCCAGCTCACCAACGGGACTAGCAAACTACGAGCAGTACTTC.

The rearrangement joins TRBV5-5 to TRBJ1-2; TRBD1 is a possible D gene (5 bases). Germline CDR1 is SGHKS and CDR2 is YYEKEE (reference sequence). The CDR3 is 16 amino acids. Trimming cost V 2 bases and J 7 bases, with 21 bases left between them. The CDR3 protein is CASSFSGGTAVGGYTF. The CDR3 nucleotides read TGTGCCAGCAGCTTCTCGGGGGGTACCGCGGTTGGTGGCTACACCTTC.

The V call is TRBV5-6, the J call TRBJ2-2; TRBD2 matches 7 bases. The J segment lost 0 bases and the V segment lost 5 bases, leaving 4 bases of the junction unmatched. Germline V lookup: CDR1 SGHDT, CDR2 YYEEEE. The CDR3 is made up of 15 amino acids. CDR3 coding DNA: TGTGCCAGCAGGCCGGGAGGCTCGAACACCGGGGAGCTGTTTTTT. It specifies CASRPGGSNTGELFF. The full variable domain, completed using reference TRBV5-6 and TRBJ2-2, is DAGVTQSPTHLIKTRGQQVTLRCSPKSGHDTVSWYQQALGQGPQFIFQYYEEEERQRGNFPDRFSGHQFPNYSSELNVNALLLGDSALYLCASRPGGSNTGELFFGEGSRLTVL.

The chain joins TRBV6-5 to TRBJ1-2, with TRBD1 identical over 9 bases. This CDR3 comprises 14 residues. In germline, CDR1 is MNHEY, CDR2 SVGAGI. Trimming took 6 bases from V and 0 from J; bases not matched to a gene: 2. CDR3 residues: CASRGTGTNYGYTF. The CDR3 DNA sequence: TGTGCCAGCAGAGGGACAGGGACTAACTATGGCTACACCTTC.

There are a few counts of this clone. This sequence joins TRBV7-2 and TRBJ2-5; 16 nucleotides align to TRBD2. This CDR3 has 16 amino acids. Germline assignment: CDR1 SGHTA and CDR2 FQGNSA. V lost 5 bases and J lost 4; bases outside the gene matches: 4. CDR3 sequence: CASSTGTSGGGETQYF. CDR3 nucleotide sequence: TGTGCCAGCAGCACCGGGACTAGCGGGGGGGGAGAGACCCAGTACTTC.

This CDR3 is CASGEVGVYEQYF. In DNA form, the CDR3 reads TGTGCCAGTGGGGAAGTGGGAGTCTACGAGCAGTACTTC. The gene calls are TRBV28 and TRBJ2-7; perhaps TRBD2 as D (5 bases). Germline CDR1 MDHEN, CDR2 SYDVKM. V was shortened by 9 bases and J by 3 bases, with 15 bases between the two germline ends. This CDR3 is 13 amino acids long.

The rearrangement links TRBV5-6 to TRBJ1-5; TRBD1 aligns across 11 bases. The CDR3 loop spans 16 amino acids. Germline V gene data show CDR1 as SGHDT and CDR2 as YYEEEE. J gave up 2 bases and V 4 bases, and 5 bases lay outside the gene matches. This CDR3 reads CASSAWTGGGNQPQHF. CDR3 nucleotides: TGTGCCAGCAGCGCCTGGACAGGGGGCGGCAATCAGCCCCAGCATTTT.

The rearrangement uses TRBV7-2 and TRBJ1-6; 9 bases fit TRBD1. The CDR3 runs to 14 residues. The germline gives CDR1 SGHTA, CDR2 FQGNSA. Trimming took 5 bases from V and 9 from J; bases not matched to a gene: 5. CDR3 loop: CASSPQGALSPLHF. For the CDR3, the DNA is TGTGCCAGCAGCCCACAGGGGGCTCTTTCACCCCTCCACTTT.

CDR3: CASSESTGLGYTF. The CDR3 coding sequence is TGCGCCAGCAGTGAGTCGACAGGGTTGGGCTACACCTTC. The rearrangement uses TRBV10-2 and TRBJ1-2, with TRBD1 matching 7 bases. The J segment lost 8 bases and the V segment lost 0 bases, leaving 3 bases of the junction unmatched. CDR1 is WSHSY and CDR2 is SAAADI in the germline V gene. The CDR3 extends over 13 amino acids.